The sequence of this T cell receptor beta chain was determined in a study of blood T cells in healthy people across ages. Study-level results: Observed TCR beta diversity showed a strong correlation with the percentage of naive T cells as measured by flow cytometry.

Donors were healthy Caucasian individuals from Russia aged about 6 to 90. A note on this clonotype: Its specificity is unknown.

It was with a sample-barcoded 5' primer and a J-beta primer mix that a second PCR of roughly 7 to 12 cycles was run. MiXCR was run by TCRdb on the 5' RACE reads, yielding one entry per CDR3 protein. The table includes just over 1 million distinct CDR3 sequences, more than 35% detected once. This clonotype was obtained from a woman in her sixties or seventies in good health. The specimen was blood.

The CDR3 bases are TGTGCCAGCAGTTACCCTAGCGGGGGGGCCCTGAGTGAGCAGTTCTTC. Amino acids: CASSYPSGGALSEQFF. The chain combines TRBV6-5 with TRBJ2-1, with 12 bases aligning to TRBD2. V shed 2 bases, J shed 9 bases, and the junction held 8 bases outside the gene matches. The CDR3 has 16 amino acids. Germline V lookup: CDR1 MNHEY, CDR2 SVGAGI.